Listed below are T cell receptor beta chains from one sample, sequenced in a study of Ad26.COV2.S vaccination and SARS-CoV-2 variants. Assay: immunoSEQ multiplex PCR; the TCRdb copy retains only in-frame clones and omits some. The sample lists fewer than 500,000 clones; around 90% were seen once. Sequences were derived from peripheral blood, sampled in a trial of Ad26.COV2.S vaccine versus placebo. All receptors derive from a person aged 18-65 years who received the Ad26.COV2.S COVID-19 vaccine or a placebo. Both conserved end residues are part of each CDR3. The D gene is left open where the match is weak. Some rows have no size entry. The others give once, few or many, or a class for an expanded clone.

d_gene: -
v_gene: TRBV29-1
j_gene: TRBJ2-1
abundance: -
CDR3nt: TGCAGCGTTGATAGCTCCTACAATGAGCAGTTCTTC
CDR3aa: CSVDSSYNEQFF

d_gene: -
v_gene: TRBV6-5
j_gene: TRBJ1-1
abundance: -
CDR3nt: TGTGCCAGCAGACGGACGGGGGGTACTGAAGCTTTCTTT
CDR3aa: CASRRTGGTEAFF

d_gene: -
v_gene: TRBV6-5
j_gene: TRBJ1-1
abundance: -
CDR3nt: TGTGCCAGCAGTTACTCGAGTGAGTTATCGGGGGTAGCGGCTTTCTTT
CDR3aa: CASSYSSELSGVAAFF

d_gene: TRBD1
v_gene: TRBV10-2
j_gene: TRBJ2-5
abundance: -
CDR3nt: TGCGCCAGCAGCTCACTCCTCACAGGGGGTAGTGTTCAAGAGACCCAGTACTTC
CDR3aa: CASSSLLTGGSVQETQYF

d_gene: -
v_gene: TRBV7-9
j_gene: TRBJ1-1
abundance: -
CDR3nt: TGTGCCAGCAGCCATCCTGAGCATGAGGAATTT
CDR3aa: CASSHPEHEEF

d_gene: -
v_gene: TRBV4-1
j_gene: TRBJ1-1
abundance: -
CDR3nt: TGCGCCAGCAGCCAAGAAGGGGGTAACACTGAAGCTTTCTTT
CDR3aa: CASSQEGGNTEAFF

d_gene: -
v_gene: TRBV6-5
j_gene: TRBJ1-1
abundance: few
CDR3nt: TGTGCCAGCAAGGGTAACGGGCCTGAAGCTTTCTTT
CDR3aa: CASKGNGPEAFF

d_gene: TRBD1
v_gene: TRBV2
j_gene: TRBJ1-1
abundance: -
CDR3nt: TGTGCCAGCAGCTTGGGACAGATGAACACTGAAGCTTTCTTT
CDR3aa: CASSLGQMNTEAFF

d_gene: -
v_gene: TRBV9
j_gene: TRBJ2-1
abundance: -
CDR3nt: TGTGCCAGCACCACAGAAGGCATGTCCTACAATGAGCAGTTCTTC
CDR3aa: CASTTEGMSYNEQFF

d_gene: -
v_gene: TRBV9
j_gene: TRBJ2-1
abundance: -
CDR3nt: TGTGCCAGCAGCGGGGACTCCAACAATGAGCAGTTCTTC
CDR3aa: CASSGDSNNEQFF

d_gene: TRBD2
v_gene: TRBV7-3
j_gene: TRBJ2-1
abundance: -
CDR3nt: TGTGCCAGCAGCTTAGCGGGAGGGCTTTTGAATGAGCAGTTCTTC
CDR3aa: CASSLAGGLLNEQFF

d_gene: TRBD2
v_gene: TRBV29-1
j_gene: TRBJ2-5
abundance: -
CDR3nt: TGCAGCGCCCAAACTAGCGGAGAGACCCAGTACTTC
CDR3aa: CSAQTSGETQYF

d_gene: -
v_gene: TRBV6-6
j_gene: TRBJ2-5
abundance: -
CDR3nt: TGTGCCAGCCTTTTCCAAGGGGGTGAGACCCAGTACTTC
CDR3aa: CASLFQGGETQYF

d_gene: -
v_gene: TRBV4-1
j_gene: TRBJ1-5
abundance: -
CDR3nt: TGCGCCAGCAGCCAAGTTGAGGGAAGGGTCAGGTCCCAGCATTTT
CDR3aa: CASSQVEGRVRSQHF

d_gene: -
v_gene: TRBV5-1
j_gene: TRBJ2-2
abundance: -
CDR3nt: TGCGCCAGCAGCTTGGCAGGGACGGTTGGGGAGCTGTTTTTT
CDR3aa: CASSLAGTVGELFF